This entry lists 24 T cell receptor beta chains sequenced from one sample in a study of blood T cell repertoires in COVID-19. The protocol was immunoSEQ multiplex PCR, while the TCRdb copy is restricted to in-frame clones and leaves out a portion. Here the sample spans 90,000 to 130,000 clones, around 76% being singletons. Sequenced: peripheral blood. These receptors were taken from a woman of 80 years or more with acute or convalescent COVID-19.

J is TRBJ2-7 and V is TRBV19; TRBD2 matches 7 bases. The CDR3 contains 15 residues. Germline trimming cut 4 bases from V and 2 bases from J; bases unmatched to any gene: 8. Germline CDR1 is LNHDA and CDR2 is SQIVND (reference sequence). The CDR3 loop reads CASSNLASGPYEQYF. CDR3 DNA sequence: TGTGCCAGTAGTAATCTTGCTAGCGGTCCCTACGAGCAGTACTTC.

Here the CDR3 DNA reads TGTGCCAGCAGCTCCCACAGGGTTGAAAAACTGTTTTTT. Amino acid sequence: CASSSHRVEKLFF. This chain connects TRBV7-8 to TRBJ1-4; weak D call: TRBD1 (6 bases). The CDR3 is 13 residues long. CDR1 and CDR2 (germline): SGHVS, FQNEAQ. The V and J ends lost 4 bases and 7 bases respectively, with 10 bases between them.

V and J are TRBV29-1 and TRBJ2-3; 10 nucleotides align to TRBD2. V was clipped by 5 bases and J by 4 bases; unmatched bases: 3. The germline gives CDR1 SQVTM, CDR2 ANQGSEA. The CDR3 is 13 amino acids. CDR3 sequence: CSVLAGAPDTQYF. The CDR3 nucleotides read TGCAGCGTTCTAGCGGGGGCCCCAGATACGCAGTATTTT.

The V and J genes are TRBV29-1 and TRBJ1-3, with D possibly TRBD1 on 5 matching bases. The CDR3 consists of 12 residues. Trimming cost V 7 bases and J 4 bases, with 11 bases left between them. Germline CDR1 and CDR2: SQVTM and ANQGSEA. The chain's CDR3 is CSGRGRGNTIYF. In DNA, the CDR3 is TGCAGCGGTCGGGGGAGGGGAAACACCATATATTTT.

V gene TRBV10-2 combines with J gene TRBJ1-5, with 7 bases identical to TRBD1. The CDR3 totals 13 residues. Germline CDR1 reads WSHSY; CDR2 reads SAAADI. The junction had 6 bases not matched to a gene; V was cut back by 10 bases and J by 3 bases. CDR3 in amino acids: CATGDSHNQPQHF. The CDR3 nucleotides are TGCGCCACCGGGGACAGCCACAATCAGCCCCAGCATTTT.

Here the CDR3 reads CASSREVRGSLAKNIQYF. CDR3 sequence (DNA): TGCGCCAGCAGCCGGGAAGTCAGGGGTTCTTTAGCCAAAAACATTCAGTACTTC. The chain employs TRBV4-3 and TRBJ2-4; D might be TRBD1 (6 bases). This CDR3 has 18 residues. In germline, CDR1 is LGHNA, CDR2 YSLEER. V was clipped by 4 bases and J by 0 bases, with 19 bases between them.

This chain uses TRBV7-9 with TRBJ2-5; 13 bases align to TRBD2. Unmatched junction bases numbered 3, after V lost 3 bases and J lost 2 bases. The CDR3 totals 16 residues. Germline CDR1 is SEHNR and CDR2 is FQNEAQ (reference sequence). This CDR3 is CASSLVGLAGQETQYF. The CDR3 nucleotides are TGTGCCAGCAGCTTGGTGGGACTAGCGGGACAAGAGACCCAGTACTTC.

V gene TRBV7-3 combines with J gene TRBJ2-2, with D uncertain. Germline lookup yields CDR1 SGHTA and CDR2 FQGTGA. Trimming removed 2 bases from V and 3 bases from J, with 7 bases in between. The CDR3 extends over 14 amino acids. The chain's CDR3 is CASSLRSDTGELFF. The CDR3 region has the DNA TGTGCCAGCAGCTTACGCAGTGACACCGGGGAGCTGTTTTTT.

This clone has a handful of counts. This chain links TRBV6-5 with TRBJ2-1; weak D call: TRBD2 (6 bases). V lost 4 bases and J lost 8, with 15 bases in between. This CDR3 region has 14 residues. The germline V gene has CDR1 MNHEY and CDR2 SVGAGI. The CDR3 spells CASSLDGGGDEQFF. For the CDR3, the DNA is TGTGCCAGCAGTTTGGACGGGGGTGGGGATGAGCAGTTCTTC.

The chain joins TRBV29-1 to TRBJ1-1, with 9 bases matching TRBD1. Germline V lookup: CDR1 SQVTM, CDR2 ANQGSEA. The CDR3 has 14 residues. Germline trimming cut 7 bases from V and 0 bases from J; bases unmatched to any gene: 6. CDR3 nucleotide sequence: TGCAGCGCCACCGGGACAGGGATGAACACTGAAGCTTTCTTT. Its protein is CSATGTGMNTEAFF.

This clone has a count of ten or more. The CDR3 here is CASSYPGQETQYF. The CDR3, as DNA: TGTGCCAGCAGTTACCCGGGCCAAGAGACCCAGTACTTC. V gene TRBV6-5 combines with J gene TRBJ2-5; D not certain. Germline CDR1 reads MNHEY; CDR2 reads SVGAGI. Trimming took off 2 bases at V and 1 base at J, with 5 bases between the two ends. This CDR3 is built from 13 residues.

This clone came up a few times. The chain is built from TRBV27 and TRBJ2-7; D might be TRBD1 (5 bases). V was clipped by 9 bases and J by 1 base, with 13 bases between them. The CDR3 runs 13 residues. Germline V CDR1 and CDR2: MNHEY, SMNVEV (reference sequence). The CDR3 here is CASKSTDSYEQYF. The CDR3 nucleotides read TGTGCCAGTAAATCGACAGATTCCTACGAGCAGTACTTC.

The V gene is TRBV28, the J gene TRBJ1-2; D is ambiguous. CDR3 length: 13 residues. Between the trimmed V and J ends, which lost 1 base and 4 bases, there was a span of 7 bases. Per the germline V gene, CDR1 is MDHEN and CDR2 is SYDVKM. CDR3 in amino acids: CASSLSVLYGYTF. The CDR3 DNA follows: TGTGCCAGCAGTTTATCGGTCCTCTATGGCTACACCTTC.

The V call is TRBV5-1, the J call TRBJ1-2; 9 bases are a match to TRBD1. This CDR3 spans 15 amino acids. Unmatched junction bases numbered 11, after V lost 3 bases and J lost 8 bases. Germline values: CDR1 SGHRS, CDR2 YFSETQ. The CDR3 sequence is CASSSGTGSGGGYTF. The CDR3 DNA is TGCGCCAGCAGCTCGGGGACAGGGTCCGGCGGGGGCTACACCTTC.

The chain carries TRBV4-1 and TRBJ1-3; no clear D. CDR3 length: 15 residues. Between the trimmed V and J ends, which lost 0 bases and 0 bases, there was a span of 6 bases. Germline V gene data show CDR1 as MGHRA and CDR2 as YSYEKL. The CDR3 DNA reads TGCGCCAGCAGCCAAGAATTGAGCTCTGGAAACACCATATATTTT. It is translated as CASSQELSSGNTIYF.

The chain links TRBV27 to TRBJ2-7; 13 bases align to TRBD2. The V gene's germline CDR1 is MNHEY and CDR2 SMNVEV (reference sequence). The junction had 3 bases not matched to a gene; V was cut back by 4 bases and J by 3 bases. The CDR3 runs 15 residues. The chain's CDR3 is CASSSRTSGSYEQYF. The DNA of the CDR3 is TGTGCCAGCAGTTCCCGGACTAGCGGGAGCTACGAGCAGTACTTC.

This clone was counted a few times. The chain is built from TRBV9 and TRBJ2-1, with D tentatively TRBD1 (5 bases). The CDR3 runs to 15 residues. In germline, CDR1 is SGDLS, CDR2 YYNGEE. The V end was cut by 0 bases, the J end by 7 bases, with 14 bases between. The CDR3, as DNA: TGTGCCAGCAGCGTAGCCAGACAGAGCTCAAATGAGCAGTTCTTC. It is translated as CASSVARQSSNEQFF.

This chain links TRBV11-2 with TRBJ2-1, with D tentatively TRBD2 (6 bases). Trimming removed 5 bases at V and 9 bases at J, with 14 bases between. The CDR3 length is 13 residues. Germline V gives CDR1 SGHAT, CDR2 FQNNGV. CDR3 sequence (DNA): TGTGCCAGCAGCGTACGAAGAGCGGGTGAGCAGTTCTTC. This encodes CASSVRRAGEQFF.

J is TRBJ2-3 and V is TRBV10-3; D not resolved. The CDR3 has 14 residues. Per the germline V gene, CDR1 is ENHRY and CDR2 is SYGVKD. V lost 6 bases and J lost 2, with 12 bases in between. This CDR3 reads CAIRGDSTTDTQYF. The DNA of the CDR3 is TGTGCCATCAGAGGAGACTCAACCACAGATACGCAGTATTTT.

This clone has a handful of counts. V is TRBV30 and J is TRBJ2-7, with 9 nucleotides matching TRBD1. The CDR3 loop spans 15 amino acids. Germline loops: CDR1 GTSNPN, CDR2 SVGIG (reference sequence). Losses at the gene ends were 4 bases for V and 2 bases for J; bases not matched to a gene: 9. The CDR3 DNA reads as TGTGCCTGGATCGACAAAGGACAGGGGACCTACGAGCAGTACTTC. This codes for CAWIDKGQGTYEQYF.

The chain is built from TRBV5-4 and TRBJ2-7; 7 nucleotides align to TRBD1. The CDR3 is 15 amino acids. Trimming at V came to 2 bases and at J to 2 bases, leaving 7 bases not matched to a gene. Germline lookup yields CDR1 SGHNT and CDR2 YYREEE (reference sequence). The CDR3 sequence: CASSLYMTGTYEQYF. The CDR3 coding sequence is TGTGCCAGCAGCTTATATATGACAGGGACCTACGAGCAGTACTTC.

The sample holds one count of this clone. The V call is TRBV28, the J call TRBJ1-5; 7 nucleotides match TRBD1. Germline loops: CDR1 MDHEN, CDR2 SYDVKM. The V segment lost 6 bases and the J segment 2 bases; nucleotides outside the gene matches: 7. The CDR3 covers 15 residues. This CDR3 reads CASSYTGAGNQPQHF. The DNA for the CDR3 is TGTGCCAGCAGCTATACAGGGGCCGGCAATCAGCCCCAGCATTTT.

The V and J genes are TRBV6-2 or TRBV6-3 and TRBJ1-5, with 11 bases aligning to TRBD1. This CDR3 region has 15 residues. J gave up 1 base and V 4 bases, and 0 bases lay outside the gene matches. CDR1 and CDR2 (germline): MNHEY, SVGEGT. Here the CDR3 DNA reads TGTGCCAGCAGTTGGACAGGGGGCAGCAATCAGCCCCAGCATTTT. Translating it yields CASSWTGGSNQPQHF.

CDR3 in DNA: TGCGCCAGCAGCGAAGGGGGTGACTATGGCTACACCTTC. This codes for CASSEGGDYGYTF. The gene calls are TRBV5-1 and TRBJ1-2, with a weak D call TRBD1 (6 bases). The V gene's germline CDR1 is SGHRS and CDR2 YFSETQ. Trimming left V 4 bases short and J 3 bases short, with 10 bases between. The CDR3 has 13 residues. Supplemented by reference TRBV5-1 and TRBJ1-2, the full variable domain reads KAGVTQTPRYLIKTRGQQVTLSCSPISGHRSVSWYQQTPGQGLQFLFEYFSETQRNKGNFPGRFSGRQFSNSRSEMNVSTLELGDSALYLCASSEGGDYGYTFGSGTRLTVV.